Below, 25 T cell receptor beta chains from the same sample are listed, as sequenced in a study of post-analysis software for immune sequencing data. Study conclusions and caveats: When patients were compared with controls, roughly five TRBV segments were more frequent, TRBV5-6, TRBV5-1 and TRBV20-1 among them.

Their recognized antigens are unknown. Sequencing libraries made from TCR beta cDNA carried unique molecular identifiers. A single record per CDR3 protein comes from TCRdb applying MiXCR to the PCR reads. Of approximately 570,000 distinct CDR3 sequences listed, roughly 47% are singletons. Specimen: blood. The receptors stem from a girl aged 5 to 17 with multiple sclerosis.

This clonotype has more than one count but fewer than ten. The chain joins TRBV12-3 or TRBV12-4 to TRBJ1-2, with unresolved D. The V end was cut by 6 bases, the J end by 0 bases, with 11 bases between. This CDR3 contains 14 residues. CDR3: CASSRDASNYGYTF. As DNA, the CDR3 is TGTGCCAGCAGCCGCGACGCATCTAACTATGGCTACACCTTC.

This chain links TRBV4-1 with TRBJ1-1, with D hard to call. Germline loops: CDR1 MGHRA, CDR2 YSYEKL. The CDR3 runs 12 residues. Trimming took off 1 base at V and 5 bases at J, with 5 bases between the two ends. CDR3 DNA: TGCGCCAGCAGCCAAGGATGGACTGAAGCTTTCTTT. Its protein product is CASSQGWTEAFF.

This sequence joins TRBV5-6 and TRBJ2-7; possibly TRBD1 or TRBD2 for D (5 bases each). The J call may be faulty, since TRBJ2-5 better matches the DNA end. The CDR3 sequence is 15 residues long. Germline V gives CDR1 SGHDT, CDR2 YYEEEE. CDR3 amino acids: CASSWSGGGGGTQYF. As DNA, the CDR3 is TGTGCCAGCAGCTGGTCGGGTGGCGGTGGGGGGACCCAGTACTTC.

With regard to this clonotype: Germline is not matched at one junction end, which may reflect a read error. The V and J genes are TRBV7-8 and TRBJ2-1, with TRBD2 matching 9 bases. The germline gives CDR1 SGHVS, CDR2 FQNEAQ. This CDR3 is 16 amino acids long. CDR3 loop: CASSFATSGSYNEQFF. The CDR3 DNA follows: TGTGCCAGCAGCTTCGCCACTAGCGGGTCCTACAATGAACAGTTCTTC.

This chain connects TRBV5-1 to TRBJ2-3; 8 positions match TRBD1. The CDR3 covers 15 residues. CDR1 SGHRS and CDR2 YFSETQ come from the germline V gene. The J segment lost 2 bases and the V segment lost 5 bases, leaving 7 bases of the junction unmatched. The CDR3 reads CASSQTGDPTDTQYF. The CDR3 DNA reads TGCGCCAGCAGTCAGACAGGGGACCCCACAGATACGCAGTATTTT.

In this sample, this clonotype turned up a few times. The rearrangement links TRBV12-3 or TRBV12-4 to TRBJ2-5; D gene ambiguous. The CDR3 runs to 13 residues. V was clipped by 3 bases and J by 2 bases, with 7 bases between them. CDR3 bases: TGTGCCAGCAGTTTTACACAGCAAGAGACCCAGTACTTC. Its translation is CASSFTQQETQYF.

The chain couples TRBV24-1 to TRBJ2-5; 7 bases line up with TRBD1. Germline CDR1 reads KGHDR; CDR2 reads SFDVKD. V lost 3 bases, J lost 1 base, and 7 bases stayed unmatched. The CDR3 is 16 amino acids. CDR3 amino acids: CATSDPRQGTQETQYF. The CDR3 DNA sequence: TGTGCCACCAGTGATCCCAGACAGGGCACCCAAGAGACCCAGTACTTC.

In DNA form, the CDR3 reads TGTGCCAGCAGTCAAACTAGCGGGATGGGGGAGACCCAGTACTTC. Residues: CASSQTSGMGETQYF. The chain joins TRBV12-3 or TRBV12-4 to TRBJ2-7; 10 bases match TRBD2. Gene TRBJ2-5 matches the end of the DNA better, so the J call may be wrong. The CDR3 consists of 15 residues.

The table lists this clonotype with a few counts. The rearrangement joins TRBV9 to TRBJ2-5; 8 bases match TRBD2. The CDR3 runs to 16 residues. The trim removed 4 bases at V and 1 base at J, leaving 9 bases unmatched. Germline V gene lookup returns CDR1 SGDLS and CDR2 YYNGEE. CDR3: CASSLNSGGPQETQYF. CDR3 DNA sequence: TGTGCCAGCAGCCTAAACAGCGGGGGACCCCAAGAGACCCAGTACTTC.

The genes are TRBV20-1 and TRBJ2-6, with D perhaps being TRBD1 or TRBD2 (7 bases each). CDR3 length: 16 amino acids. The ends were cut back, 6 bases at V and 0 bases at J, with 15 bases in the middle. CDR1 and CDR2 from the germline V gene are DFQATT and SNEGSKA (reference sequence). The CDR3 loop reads CSASGGGISGANVLTF. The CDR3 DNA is TGCAGTGCGTCAGGGGGGGGTATCTCTGGGGCCAACGTCCTGACTTTC.

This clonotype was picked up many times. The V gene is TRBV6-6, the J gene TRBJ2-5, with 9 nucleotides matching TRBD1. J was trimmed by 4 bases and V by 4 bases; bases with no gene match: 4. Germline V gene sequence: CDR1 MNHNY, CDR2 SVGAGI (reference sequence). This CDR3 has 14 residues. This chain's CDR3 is CASSSNRGRETQYF. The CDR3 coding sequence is TGTGCCAGCAGTTCCAACAGGGGGCGAGAGACCCAGTACTTC.

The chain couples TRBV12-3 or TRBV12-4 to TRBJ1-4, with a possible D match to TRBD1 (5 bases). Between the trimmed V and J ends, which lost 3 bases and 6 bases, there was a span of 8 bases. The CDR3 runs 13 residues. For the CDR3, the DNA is TGTGCCAGCAGTTTCATGGGGGATGAAAAACTGTTTTTT. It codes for CASSFMGDEKLFF.

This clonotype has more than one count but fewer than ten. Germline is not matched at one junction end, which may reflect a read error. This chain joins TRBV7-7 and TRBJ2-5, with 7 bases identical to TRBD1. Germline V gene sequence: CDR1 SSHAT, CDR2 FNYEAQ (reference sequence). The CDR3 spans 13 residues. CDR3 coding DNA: TGTGCTAGCAGCGCGCGACAGGGCGGGACCCAGTACTTC. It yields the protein CASSARQGGTQYF.

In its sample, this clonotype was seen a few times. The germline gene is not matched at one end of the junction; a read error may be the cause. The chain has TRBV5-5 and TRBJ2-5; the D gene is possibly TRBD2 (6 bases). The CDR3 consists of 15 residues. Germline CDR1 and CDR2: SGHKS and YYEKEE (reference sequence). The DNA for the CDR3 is TGTGCTAGCAGCTTGTGGGGGGTCTCCCAAGAGACCCAGTACTTC. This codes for CASSLWGVSQETQYF.

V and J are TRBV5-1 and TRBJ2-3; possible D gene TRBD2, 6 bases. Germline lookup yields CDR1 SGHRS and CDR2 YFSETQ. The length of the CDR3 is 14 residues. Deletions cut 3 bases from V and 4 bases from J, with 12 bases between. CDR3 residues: CASSWVPGADTQYF. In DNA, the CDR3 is TGCGCCAGCAGCTGGGTTCCGGGAGCAGATACGCAGTATTTT.

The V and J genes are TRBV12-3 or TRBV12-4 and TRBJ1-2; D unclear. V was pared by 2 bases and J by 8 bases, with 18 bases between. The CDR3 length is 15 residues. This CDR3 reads CASSLSPTSTGGYTF. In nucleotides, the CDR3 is TGTGCCAGCAGTTTATCTCCGACATCGACCGGGGGCTACACCTTC.

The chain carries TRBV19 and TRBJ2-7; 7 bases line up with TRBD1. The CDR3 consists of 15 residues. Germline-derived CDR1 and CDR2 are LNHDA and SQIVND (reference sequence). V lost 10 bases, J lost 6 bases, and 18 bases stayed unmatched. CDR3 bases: TGTGCCAATTTCCACCTCCAGAACAGGGGAAGCGAGCAGTACTTC. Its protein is CANFHLQNRGSEQYF.

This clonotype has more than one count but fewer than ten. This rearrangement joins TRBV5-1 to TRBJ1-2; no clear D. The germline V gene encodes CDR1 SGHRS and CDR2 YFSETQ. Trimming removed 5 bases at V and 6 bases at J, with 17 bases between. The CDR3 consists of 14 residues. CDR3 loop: CASRLAYAPNGYTF. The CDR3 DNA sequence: TGCGCCAGCAGGCTCGCGTATGCCCCGAATGGCTACACCTTC.

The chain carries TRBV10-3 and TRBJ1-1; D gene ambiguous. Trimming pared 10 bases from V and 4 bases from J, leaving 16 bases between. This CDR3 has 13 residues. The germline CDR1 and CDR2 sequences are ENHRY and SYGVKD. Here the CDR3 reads CATWTSVGTEAFF. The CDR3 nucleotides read TGTGCCACCTGGACCTCCGTAGGCACTGAAGCTTTCTTT.

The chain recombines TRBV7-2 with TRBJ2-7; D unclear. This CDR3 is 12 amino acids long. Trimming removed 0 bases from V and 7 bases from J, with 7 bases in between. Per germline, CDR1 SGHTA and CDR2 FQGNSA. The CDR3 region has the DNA TGTGCCAGCAGCTTAGCGCCGAGGGAGCAGTACTTC. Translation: CASSLAPREQYF.

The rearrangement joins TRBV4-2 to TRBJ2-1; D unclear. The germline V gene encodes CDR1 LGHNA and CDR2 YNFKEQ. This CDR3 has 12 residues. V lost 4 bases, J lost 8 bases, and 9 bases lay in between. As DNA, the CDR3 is TGTGCCAGCAGCCGTTACTTGGATGAGCAGTTCTTC. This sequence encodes CASSRYLDEQFF.

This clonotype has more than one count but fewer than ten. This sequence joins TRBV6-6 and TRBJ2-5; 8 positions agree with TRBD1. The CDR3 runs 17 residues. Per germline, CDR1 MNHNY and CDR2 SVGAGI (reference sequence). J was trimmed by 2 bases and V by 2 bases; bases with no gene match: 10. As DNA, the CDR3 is TGTGCCAGCAGTTACCCATCAGGGGGCTTGGGTCAAGAGACCCAGTACTTC. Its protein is CASSYPSGGLGQETQYF.

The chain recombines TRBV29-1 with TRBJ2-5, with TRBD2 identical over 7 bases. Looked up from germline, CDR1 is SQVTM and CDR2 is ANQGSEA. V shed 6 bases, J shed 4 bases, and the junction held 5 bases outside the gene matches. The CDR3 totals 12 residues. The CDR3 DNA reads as TGCAGCGTGGGGGGGAATCGAGAGACCCAGTACTTC. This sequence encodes CSVGGNRETQYF. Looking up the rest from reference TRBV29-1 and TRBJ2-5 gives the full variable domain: SAVISQKPSRDICQRGTSLTIQCQVDSQVTMMFWYRQQPGQSLTLIATANQGSEATYESGFVIDKFPISRPNLTFSTLTVSNMSPEDSSIYLCSVGGNRETQYFGPGTRLLVL.

This CDR3 is CASTAPRSISTDTQYF. DNA of the CDR3: TGTGCCAGCACAGCCCCACGGTCAATCAGCACAGATACGCAGTATTTT. V usage is TRBV12-3 or TRBV12-4 and J usage is TRBJ2-3; D ambiguous. Trimming cost V 7 bases and J 0 bases, with 17 bases left between them. The CDR3 runs to 16 residues.

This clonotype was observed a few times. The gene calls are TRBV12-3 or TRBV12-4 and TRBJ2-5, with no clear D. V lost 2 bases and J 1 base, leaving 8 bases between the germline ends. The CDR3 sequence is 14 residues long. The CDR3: CASSLRVGQETQYF. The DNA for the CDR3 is TGTGCCAGCAGTTTAAGGGTTGGCCAAGAGACCCAGTACTTC.